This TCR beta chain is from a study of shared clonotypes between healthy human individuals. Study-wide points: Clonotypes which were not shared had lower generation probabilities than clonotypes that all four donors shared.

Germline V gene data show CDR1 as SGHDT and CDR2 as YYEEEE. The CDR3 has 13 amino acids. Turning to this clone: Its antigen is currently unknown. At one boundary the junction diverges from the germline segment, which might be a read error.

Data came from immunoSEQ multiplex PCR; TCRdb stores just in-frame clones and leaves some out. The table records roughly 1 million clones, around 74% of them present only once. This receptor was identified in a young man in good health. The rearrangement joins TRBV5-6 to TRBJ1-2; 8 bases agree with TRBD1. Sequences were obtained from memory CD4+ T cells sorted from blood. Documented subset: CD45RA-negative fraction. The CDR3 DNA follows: TGTGCCAGCAGCATAGCTGACAGGGGTAATCCCATCTTC. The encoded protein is CASSIADRGNPIF.